This T cell receptor (beta chain) was obtained from a study of graft-versus-host responses after intestinal transplantation. Findings and caveats of the study: GvH clones turned up in recipient marrow; some had shown up first in ileum or blood. Early post-transplant declines in HvG were associated with peak levels of circulating GvH clones.

Measured with immunoSEQ multiplex PCR; TCRdb has only the in-frame clones, and not every one. The sample lists about 97,000 clones, about nine tenths occurring once. Turning to this clone: The target antigen is unknown.

Sequenced here: unstimulated CD4+ T cells sorted from spleen or lymph node cells, sampled before transplant. The TCR was taken from a human donor who was the organ donor for an intestinal transplant.

The CDR3 here is CSAAGSAARGSYEQYF. CDR3 coding DNA: TGCAGCGCGGCGGGTAGCGCGGCTAGAGGATCCTACGAGCAGTACTTC. The rearrangement uses TRBV29-1 and TRBJ2-7; D is perhaps TRBD2 (5 bases). CDR3 length equals 16 residues. The ends were cut back, 7 bases at V and 1 base at J, with 23 bases in the middle. CDR1 is SQVTM and CDR2 is ANQGSEA in the germline V gene.